The 7 T cell receptor beta chains in this list originate from one sample, sequenced in a study of cytomegalovirus exposure and HLA in healthy donors. The PCR had 60 Vbeta and 13 Jbeta primers. Data came from immunoSEQ multiplex PCR; TCRdb stores just in-frame clones and leaves some out. This table holds 150,000 to 200,000 clones, roughly 77% found once. Material: PBMCs. These receptors originate from a woman between 40 and 50 years old in good health and CMV-seropositive.

The V call is TRBV29-1, the J call TRBJ2-1, with TRBD2 matching 10 bases. The J segment lost 4 bases and the V segment lost 8 bases, leaving 11 bases of the junction unmatched. Looked up from germline, CDR1 is SQVTM and CDR2 is ANQGSEA. The CDR3 is 15 residues long. CDR3 sequence reads: CSIPSGSSQYNEQFF. DNA for the CDR3: TGCAGCATACCTAGCGGGAGTAGTCAATACAATGAGCAGTTCTTC.

The rearrangement joins TRBV19 to TRBJ1-1; TRBD1 is a possible D gene (5 bases). V was trimmed by 3 bases and J by 3 bases, leaving 8 bases between them. The germline gives CDR1 LNHDA, CDR2 SQIVND (reference sequence). The CDR3 runs 13 residues. The CDR3 region has the DNA TGTGCCAGTAGTATCGCCAGGGACACTGAAGCTTTCTTT. Translated: CASSIARDTEAFF.

Turning to this clone: The same CDR3 can be traced to other DNA sequences in this sample. The V gene is TRBV6-6, the J gene TRBJ1-4; D uncertain. The CDR3 runs to 15 residues. Trimming removed 2 bases from V and 8 bases from J, with 15 bases in between. The germline CDR1 and CDR2 sequences are MNHNY and SVGAGI (reference sequence). The CDR3 loop reads CASSYRRTGEEKLFF. As DNA, the CDR3 is TGTGCCAGCAGTTACCGACGGACGGGAGAAGAAAAACTGTTTTTT.

The J gene is TRBJ2-7, the V gene TRBV9, with 12 positions matching TRBD1. This CDR3 is built from 15 residues. Germline V gene lookup returns CDR1 SGDLS and CDR2 YYNGEE. The J segment lost 6 bases and the V segment lost 0 bases, leaving 4 bases of the junction unmatched. The CDR3 reads CASSVAGTGGFEQYF. As DNA, the CDR3 is TGTGCCAGCAGCGTAGCTGGGACAGGGGGCTTCGAGCAGTACTTC.

This chain links TRBV5-1 with TRBJ2-2; 8 positions agree with TRBD1. The CDR3 is 15 amino acids. Germline loops: CDR1 SGHRS, CDR2 YFSETQ. The V gene end was trimmed by 3 bases and the J gene end by 4 bases; junction bases not matched to a gene: 5. The DNA for the CDR3 is TGCGCCAGCAGCTGGACAGGGTTTGGCACCGGGGAGCTGTTTTTT. This sequence encodes CASSWTGFGTGELFF.

The gene calls are TRBV6-5 and TRBJ2-1; D call uncertain. Germline V gives CDR1 MNHEY, CDR2 SVGAGI. This CDR3 is built from 16 residues. The ends were cut back, 2 bases at V and 1 base at J, with 12 bases in the middle. The CDR3 loop reads CASSYGLPVSYNEQFF. The CDR3 DNA is TGTGCCAGCAGTTACGGTCTTCCGGTTTCCTACAATGAGCAGTTCTTC.

This clone was detected only once. The chain joins TRBV5-1 to TRBJ1-2; perhaps TRBD1 as D (5 bases). The CDR3 runs 15 residues. Germline CDR1 is SGHRS and CDR2 is YFSETQ. V was pared by 4 bases and J by 0 bases, with 13 bases between. In DNA, the CDR3 is TGCGCCAGCAGCCTTAGACGGGGGACTAACTATGGCTACACCTTC. Translated, it gives CASSLRRGTNYGYTF. The whole variable domain, filled in from reference TRBV5-1 and TRBJ1-2, reads KAGVTQTPRYLIKTRGQQVTLSCSPISGHRSVSWYQQTPGQGLQFLFEYFSETQRNKGNFPGRFSGRQFSNSRSEMNVSTLELGDSALYLCASSLRRGTNYGYTFGSGTRLTVV.